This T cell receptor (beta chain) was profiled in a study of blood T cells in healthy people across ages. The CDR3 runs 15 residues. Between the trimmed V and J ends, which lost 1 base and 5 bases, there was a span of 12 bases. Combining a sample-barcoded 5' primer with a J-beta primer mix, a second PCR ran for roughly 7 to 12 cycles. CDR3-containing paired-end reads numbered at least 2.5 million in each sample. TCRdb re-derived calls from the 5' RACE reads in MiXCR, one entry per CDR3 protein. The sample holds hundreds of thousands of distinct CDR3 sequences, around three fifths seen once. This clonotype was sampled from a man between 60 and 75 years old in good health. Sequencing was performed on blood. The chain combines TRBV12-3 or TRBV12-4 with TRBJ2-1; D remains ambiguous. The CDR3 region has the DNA TGTGCCAGCAGTTTAGGGGGATTACGGAACAATGAGCAGTTCTTC. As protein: CASSLGGLRNNEQFF.